This record covers a single TCR beta chain. This sample was included in a study of blood T cell repertoires in COVID-19. Study in general: Sites across the United States, Italy and Spain contributed samples from acute and convalescent COVID-19.

V was pared by 6 bases and J by 4 bases, with 8 bases of the junction left unmatched. The germline V gene encodes CDR1 MNHEY and CDR2 SVGAGI. The CDR3 has 14 residues. As handled by the study authors: Estimation of nucleated cell counts was performed using reference gene primer amplification. Here immunoSEQ multiplex PCR was the method, and the copy in TCRdb shows in-frame clones only, minus some. Clone size and V and J calls were adopted from that table, with D and trimming inferred from the DNA. The data contain some 210,000 clones, about 83% of them singletons. The sample taken for sequencing was peripheral blood. The TCR originated in a man between 50 and 59 years old with active or convalescent COVID-19. This sequence joins TRBV6-5 and TRBJ2-7, with 8 bases identical to TRBD1. The CDR3: CASRAGGARYEQYF. CDR3 coding DNA: TGTGCCAGCAGAGCAGGGGGCGCAAGGTACGAGCAGTACTTC.